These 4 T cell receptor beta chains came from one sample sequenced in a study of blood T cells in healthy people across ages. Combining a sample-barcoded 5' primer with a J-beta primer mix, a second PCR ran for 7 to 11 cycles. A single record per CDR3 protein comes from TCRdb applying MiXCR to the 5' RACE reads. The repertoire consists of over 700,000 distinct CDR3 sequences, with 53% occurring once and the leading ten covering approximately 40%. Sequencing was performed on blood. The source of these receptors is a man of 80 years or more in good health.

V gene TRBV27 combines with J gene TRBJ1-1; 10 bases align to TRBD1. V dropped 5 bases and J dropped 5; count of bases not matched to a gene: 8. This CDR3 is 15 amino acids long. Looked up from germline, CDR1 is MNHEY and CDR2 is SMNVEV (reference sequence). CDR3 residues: CASSPWTGGRTEAFF. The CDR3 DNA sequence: TGTGCCAGCAGTCCCTGGACAGGGGGTCGGACTGAAGCTTTCTTT.

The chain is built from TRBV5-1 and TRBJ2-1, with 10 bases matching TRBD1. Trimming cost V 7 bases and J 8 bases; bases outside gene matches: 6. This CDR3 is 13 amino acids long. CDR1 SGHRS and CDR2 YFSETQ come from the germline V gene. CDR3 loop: CASSDRGRDEQFF. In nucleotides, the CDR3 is TGCGCCAGCTCAGACAGGGGGCGAGATGAGCAGTTCTTC.

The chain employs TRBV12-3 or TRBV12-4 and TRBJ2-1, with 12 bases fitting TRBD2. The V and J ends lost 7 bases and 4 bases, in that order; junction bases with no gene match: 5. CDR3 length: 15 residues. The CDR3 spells CASTPSGRVYNEQFF. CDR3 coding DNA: TGTGCCAGCACTCCTAGCGGGAGGGTTTACAATGAGCAGTTCTTC.

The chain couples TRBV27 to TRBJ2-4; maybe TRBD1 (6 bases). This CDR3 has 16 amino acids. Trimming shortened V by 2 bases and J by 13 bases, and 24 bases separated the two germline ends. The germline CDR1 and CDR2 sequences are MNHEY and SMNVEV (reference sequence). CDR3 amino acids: CASSLIPGPRTVEQYF. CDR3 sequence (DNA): TGTGCCAGCAGTTTAATCCCGGGACCGAGGACAGTGGAGCAGTACTTC.